Included here is one TCR beta chain sequence, with context. Looked up from germline, CDR1 is KGHSH and CDR2 is LQKENI. The length of the CDR3 is 16 residues. Trimming removed 3 bases from V and 6 bases from J; junction bases left unmatched: 10. These data come from a study of blood T cell repertoires in COVID-19. Study as a whole: From T cells, B-cell-depleted T cells, or PBMCs came the material, which was cDNA or gDNA.

As processed by the authors: Researchers report that nucleated cell counts were estimated from reference gene primer amplification. TCRdb's table, derived via immunoSEQ multiplex PCR, lists solely in-frame clones and lacks some. The V and J calls and clone size are taken from that table; D and trimming were inferred from the DNA. There are about 120,000 clones in the sample; around 82% occur only once, and roughly 12% lies in the top ten. This receptor was taken from a human donor in a cohort sampled during active COVID-19. The sample comprised peripheral blood. The chain joins TRBV18 to TRBJ1-1, with 10 bases lining up with TRBD1. The CDR3 DNA follows: TGTGCCAGCTCACCGGGGACAGGGGATTGGGTCCCTGAAGCTTTCTTT. This translates into CASSPGTGDWVPEAFF. Drawing the rest from reference TRBV18 and TRBJ1-1, the complete variable domain is NAGVMQNPRHLVRRRGQEARLRCSPMKGHSHVYWYRQLPEEGLKFMVYLQKENIIDESGMPKERFSAEFPKEGPSILRIQQVVRGDSAAYFCASSPGTGDWVPEAFFGQGTRLTVV.